Given below is one T cell receptor (beta chain) in context. Antigen: not known. Clones were sequenced by immunoSEQ multiplex PCR, and TCRdb holds only the in-frame ones, with some missing. Of some 87,000 clones in the sample, 92% are singletons; the top ten hold more than 0.3%. This record belongs to a study of graft-versus-host responses after intestinal transplantation. Study information: The study gave all recipients anti-thymocyte globulin induction, then tacrolimus and steroids for roughly 3 years.

General observations from the study: GvH clones were identified in recipient marrow, with some first appearing in ileum or blood.

Material: unstimulated CD4+ T cells sorted from spleen or lymph node cells, obtained before intestinal transplant. This receptor was obtained from a human donor who received an intestinal transplant.

The chain's CDR3 is CASSPRTGCNQPQHF. The CDR3 DNA reads TGTGCCAGCAGCCCACGGACAGGTTGCAATCAGCCCCAGCATTTT. The V and J genes are TRBV7-7 and TRBJ1-5; 7 nucleotides match TRBD1. The CDR3 has 15 amino acids. CDR1 SSHAT and CDR2 FNYEAQ come from the germline V gene (reference sequence). V lost 5 bases and J lost 2; bases outside the gene matches: 6.